The T cell receptor (beta chain) under discussion was sequenced for a study of blood T cell repertoires in COVID-19. About the study: The origin of the acute and convalescent COVID-19 samples was the United States, Italy and Spain.

As handled by the study authors: For nucleated cells, counts were estimated from reference gene primer amplification. Method: immunoSEQ multiplex PCR; TCRdb's copy keeps in-frame clones and lacks some. V, J and clone size reflect that table, while D and trimming were determined from the DNA. The table lists around 150,000 clones, about 79% of them singletons, with around 4.2% in the top ten. Input material: peripheral blood. The source is a woman of 80 years or more with active or convalescent COVID-19.

The CDR3 bases are TGCGCCAGCAGCTTGGATGCAGGGGGCGTCGGCTATGGCTACACCTTC. Its translation: CASSLDAGGVGYGYTF. This chain links TRBV5-1 with TRBJ1-2, with 8 bases fitting TRBD1. The CDR3 length is 16 residues. With V trimmed by 0 bases and J by 4 bases, 8 bases remained unmatched. Germline assignment: CDR1 SGHRS and CDR2 YFSETQ.